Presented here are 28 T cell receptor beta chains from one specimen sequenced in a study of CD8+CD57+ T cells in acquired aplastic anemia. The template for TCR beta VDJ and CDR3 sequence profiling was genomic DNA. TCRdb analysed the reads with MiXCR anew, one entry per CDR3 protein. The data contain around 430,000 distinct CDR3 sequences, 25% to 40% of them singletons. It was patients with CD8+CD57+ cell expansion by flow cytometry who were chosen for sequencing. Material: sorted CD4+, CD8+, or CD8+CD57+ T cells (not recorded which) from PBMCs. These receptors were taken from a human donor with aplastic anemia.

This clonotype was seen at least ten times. This chain's CDR3 is CASSIQQGDEKLFF. The CDR3 coding sequence is TGTGCCAGTAGTATACAACAGGGCGATGAAAAACTGTTTTTT. The chain has TRBV19 and TRBJ1-4; D might be TRBD1 (6 bases). This CDR3 has 14 amino acids. Trimming cost V 2 bases and J 6 bases, with 10 bases left between them. Germline V gene data show CDR1 as LNHDA and CDR2 as SQIVND (reference sequence).

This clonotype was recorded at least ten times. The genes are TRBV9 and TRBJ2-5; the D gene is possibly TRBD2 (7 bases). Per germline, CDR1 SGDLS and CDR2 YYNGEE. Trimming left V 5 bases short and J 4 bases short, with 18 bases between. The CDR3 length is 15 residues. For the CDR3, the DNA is TGTGCCAGCAGTCCAGGGGACCCGGGGGGAGAGACCCAGTACTTC. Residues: CASSPGDPGGETQYF.

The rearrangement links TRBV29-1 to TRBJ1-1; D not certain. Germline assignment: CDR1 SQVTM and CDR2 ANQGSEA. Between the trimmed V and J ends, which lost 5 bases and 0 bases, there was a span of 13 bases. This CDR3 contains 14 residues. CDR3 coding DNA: TGCAGCGTTTCTCGGACCCTAATGAACACTGAAGCTTTCTTT. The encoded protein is CSVSRTLMNTEAFF. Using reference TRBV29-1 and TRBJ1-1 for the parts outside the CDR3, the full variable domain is SAVISQKPSRDICQRGTSLTIQCQVDSQVTMMFWYRQQPGQSLTLIATANQGSEATYESGFVIDKFPISRPNLTFSTLTVSNMSPEDSSIYLCSVSRTLMNTEAFFGQGTRLTVV.

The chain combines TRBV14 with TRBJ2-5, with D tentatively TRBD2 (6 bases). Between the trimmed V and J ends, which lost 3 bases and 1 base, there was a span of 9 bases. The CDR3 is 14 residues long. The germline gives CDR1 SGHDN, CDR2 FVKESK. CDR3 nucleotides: TGTGCCAGCAGCCACAGGAGGGGCCAAGAGACCCAGTACTTC. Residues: CASSHRRGQETQYF.

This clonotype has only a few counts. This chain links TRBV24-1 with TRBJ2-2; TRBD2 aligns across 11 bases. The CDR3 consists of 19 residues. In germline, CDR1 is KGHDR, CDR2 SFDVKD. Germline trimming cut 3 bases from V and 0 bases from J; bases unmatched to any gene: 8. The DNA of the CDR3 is TGTGCCACCAGTGATCTCTTCATTAGCGGGAGGGCGAACACCGGGGAGCTGTTTTTT. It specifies CATSDLFISGRANTGELFF.

The CDR3 region is CASSVLAGLYNEQFF. The CDR3 nucleotides read TGTGCCAGCAGCGTACTAGCGGGCCTTTACAATGAGCAGTTCTTC. The chain couples TRBV9 to TRBJ2-1, with TRBD2 identical over 8 bases. CDR3 length equals 15 residues. Germline trimming cut 1 base from V and 4 bases from J; bases unmatched to any gene: 4. Germline lookup yields CDR1 SGDLS and CDR2 YYNGEE.

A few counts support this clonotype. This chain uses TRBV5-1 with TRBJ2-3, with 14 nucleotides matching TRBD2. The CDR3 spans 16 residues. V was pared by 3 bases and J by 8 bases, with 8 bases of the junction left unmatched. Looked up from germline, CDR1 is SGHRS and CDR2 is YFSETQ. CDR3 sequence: CASSSGLAGEGGTQYF. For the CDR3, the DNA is TGCGCCAGCAGCTCGGGACTAGCGGGGGAGGGAGGTACGCAGTATTTT.

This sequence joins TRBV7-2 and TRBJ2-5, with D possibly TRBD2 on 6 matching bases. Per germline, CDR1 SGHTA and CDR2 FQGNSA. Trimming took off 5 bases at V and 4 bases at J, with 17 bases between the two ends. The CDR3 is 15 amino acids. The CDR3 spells CASSLLAGQSETQYF. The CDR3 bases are TGTGCCAGCAGCCTATTGGCGGGGCAATCAGAGACCCAGTACTTC.

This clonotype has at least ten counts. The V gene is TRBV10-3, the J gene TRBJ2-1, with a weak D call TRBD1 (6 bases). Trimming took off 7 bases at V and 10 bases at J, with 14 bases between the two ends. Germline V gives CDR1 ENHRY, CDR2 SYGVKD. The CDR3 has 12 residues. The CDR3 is CAITGVGYEQFF. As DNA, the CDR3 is TGTGCCATCACAGGGGTTGGGTACGAGCAGTTCTTC.

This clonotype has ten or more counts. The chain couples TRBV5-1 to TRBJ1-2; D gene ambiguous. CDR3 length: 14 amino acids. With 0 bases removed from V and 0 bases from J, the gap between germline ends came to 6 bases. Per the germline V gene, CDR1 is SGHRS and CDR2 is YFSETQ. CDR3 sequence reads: CASSLAVANYGYTF. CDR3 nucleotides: TGCGCCAGCAGCTTGGCTGTAGCTAACTATGGCTACACCTTC.

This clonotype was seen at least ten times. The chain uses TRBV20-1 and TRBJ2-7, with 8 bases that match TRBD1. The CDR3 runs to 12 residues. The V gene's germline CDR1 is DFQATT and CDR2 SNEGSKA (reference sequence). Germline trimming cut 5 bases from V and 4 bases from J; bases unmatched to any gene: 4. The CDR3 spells CSAGRQGYEQYF. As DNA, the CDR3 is TGCAGTGCTGGTAGACAGGGGTACGAGCAGTACTTC.

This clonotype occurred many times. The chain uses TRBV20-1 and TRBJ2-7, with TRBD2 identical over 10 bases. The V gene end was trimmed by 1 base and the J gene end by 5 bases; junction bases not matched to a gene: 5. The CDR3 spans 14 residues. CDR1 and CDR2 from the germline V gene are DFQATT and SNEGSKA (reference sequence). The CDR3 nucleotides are TGCAGTGCTAGAGCAGGGACTAGCGACCACGAGCAGTACTTC. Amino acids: CSARAGTSDHEQYF.

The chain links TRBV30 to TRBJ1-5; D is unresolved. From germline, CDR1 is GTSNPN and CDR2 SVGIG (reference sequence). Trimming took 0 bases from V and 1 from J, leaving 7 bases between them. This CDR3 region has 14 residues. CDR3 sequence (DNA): TGTGCCTGGAGTGTACAGATGAGCAATCAGCCCCAGCATTTT. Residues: CAWSVQMSNQPQHF.

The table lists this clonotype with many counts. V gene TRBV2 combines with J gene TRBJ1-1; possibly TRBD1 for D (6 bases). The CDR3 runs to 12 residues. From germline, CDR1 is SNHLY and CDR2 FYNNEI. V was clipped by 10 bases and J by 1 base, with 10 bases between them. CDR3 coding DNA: TGTGCCACAGGACAGCCGAACACTGAAGCTTTCTTT. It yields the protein CATGQPNTEAFF.

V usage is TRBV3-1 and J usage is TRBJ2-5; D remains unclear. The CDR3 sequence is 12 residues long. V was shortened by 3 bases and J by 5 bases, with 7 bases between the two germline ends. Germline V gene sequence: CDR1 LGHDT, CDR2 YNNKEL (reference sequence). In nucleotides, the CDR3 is TGTGCCAGCAGCCACCCTGCCGAGACCCAGTACTTC. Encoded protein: CASSHPAETQYF.

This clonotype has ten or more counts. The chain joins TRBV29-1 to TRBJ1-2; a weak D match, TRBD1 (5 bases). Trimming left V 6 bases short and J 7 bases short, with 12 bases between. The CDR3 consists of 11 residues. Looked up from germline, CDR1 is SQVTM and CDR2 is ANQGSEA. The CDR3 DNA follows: TGCAGCGTGGGGACGATGGGTGGCTACACCTTC. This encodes CSVGTMGGYTF.

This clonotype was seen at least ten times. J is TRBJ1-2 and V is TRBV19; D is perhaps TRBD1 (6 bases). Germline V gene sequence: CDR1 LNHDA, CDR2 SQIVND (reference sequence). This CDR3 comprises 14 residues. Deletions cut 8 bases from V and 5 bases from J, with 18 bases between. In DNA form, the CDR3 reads TGTGCCAGTTCCGCAGGGGATGCTTGGTATGGCTACACCTTC. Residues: CASSAGDAWYGYTF.

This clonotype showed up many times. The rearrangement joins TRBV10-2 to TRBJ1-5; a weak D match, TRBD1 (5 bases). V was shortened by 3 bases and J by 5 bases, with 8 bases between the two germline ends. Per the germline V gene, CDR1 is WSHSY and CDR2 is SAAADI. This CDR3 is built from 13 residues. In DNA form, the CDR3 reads TGCGCCAGCAGTGATCTGGGGGATCAGCCCCAGCATTTT. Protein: CASSDLGDQPQHF.

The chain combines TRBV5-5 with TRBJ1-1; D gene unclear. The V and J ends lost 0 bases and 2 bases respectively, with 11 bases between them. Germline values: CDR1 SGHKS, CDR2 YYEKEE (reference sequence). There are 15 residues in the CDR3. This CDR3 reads CASSLVDGINTEAFF. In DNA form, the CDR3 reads TGTGCCAGCAGCTTGGTTGACGGCATAAACACTGAAGCTTTCTTT.

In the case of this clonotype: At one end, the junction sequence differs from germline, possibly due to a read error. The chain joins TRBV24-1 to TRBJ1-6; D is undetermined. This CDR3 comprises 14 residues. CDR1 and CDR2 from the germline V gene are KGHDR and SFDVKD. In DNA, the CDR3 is TGTGCCAGCAGTAGCGGGGAAGTTGGGTCACCCCTCCACTTT. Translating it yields CASSSGEVGSPLHF.

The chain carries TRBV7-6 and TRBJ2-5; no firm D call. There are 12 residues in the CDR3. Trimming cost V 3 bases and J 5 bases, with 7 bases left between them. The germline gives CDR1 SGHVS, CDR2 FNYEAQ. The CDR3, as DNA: TGTGCCAGCAGCTTCGAAGAGGAGACCCAGTACTTC. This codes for CASSFEEETQYF.

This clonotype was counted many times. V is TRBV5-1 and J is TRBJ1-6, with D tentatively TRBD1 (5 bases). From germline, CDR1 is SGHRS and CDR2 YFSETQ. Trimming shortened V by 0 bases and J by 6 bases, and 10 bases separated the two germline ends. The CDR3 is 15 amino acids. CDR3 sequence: CASSLVGGTNSPLHF. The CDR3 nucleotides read TGCGCCAGCAGCTTGGTGGGGGGAACTAATTCACCCCTCCACTTT.

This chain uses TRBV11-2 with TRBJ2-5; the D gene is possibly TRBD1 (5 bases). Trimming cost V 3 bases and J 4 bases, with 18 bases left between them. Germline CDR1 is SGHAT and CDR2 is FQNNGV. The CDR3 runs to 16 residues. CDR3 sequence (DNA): TGTGCCAGCAGCTTGAAGGGGATAGTCGGAGTAGAGACCCAGTACTTC. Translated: CASSLKGIVGVETQYF.

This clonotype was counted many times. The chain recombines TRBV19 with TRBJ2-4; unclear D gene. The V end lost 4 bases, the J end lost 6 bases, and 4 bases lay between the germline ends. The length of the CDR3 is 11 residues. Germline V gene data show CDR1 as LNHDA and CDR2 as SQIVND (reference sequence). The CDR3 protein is CASSTRNIQYF. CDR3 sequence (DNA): TGTGCCAGTAGTACCAGAAACATTCAGTACTTC.

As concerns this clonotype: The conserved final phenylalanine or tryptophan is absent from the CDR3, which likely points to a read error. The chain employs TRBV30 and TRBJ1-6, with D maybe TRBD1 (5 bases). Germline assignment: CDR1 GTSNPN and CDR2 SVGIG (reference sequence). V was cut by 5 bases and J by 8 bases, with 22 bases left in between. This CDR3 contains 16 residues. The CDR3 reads CAWDRQGRATDSPLHL. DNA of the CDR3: TGTGCCTGGGACCGGCAGGGCAGGGCGACTGATTCACCCCTCCACCTT.

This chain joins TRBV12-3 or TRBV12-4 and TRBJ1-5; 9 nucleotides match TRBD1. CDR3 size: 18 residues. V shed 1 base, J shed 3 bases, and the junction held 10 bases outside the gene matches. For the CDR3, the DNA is TGTGCCAGCAGTTTAGGACAGGGGGTAGGCAGCCTCAATCAGCCCCAGCATTTT. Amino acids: CASSLGQGVGSLNQPQHF.

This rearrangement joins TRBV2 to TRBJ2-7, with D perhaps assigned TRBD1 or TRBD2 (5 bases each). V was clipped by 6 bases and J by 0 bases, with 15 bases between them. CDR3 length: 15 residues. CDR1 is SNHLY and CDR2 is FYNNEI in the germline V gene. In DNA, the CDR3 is TGTGCCAGCAGGGGAGAATGGGGGACCTCCTACGAGCAGTACTTC. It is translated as CASRGEWGTSYEQYF.

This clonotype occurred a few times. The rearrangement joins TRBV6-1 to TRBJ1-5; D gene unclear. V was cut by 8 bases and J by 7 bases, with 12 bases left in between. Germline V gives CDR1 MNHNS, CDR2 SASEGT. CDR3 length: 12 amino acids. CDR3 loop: CASDGVKQPQHF. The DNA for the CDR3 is TGTGCCAGCGATGGGGTTAAACAGCCCCAGCATTTT.